These T cell receptor beta chains were read from a single sample in a study of blood T cell repertoires in COVID-19. Using immunoSEQ multiplex PCR, the repertoire was profiled, and TCRdb retains in-frame clones only, with some absent. The data show 150,000 or so clones, roughly four fifths seen once. Sequencing was performed on peripheral blood. These receptors were collected from a human donor with acute or convalescent COVID-19. The donor label of this sample is uncertain. Both conserved end residues are part of each CDR3. The D gene is left open where the match is weak. Size tells how often a clone was seen (once, few, many) or the class of an expanded clone, and some rows leave it out.

clone size: NA
V gene: TRBV2
J gene: TRBJ1-5
D gene: NA
CDR3 DNA: TGTGCCAGCAGTGTCCAGGACAGATATCAGCCCCAGCATTTT
CDR3 protein: CASSVQDRYQPQHF

clone size: NA
V gene: TRBV3-1/TRBV3-2
J gene: TRBJ1-2
D gene: NA
CDR3 DNA: TGTGCCAGCAGCCAAACAGTTCAGGGCGGCTATGGCTACACCTTC
CDR3 protein: CASSQTVQGGYGYTF

clone size: NA
V gene: TRBV7-9
J gene: TRBJ2-2
D gene: TRBD1
CDR3 DNA: TGTGCCAGCAGCATAACAGGGGGCAACACCGGGGAGCTGTTTTTT
CDR3 protein: CASSITGGNTGELFF

clone size: NA
V gene: TRBV5-8
J gene: TRBJ2-6
D gene: TRBD2
CDR3 DNA: TGTGCCAGCAGCCCTGGCCTAGCGGGGCCAAGCTCTGGGGCCAACGTCCTGACTTTC
CDR3 protein: CASSPGLAGPSSGANVLTF

clone size: NA
V gene: TRBV10-3
J gene: TRBJ2-1
D gene: NA
CDR3 DNA: TGTGCCATCAGTGAGTCGAAAGGGGCACAGAGAAACAATGAGCAGTTCTTC
CDR3 protein: CAISESKGAQRNNEQFF

clone size: NA
V gene: TRBV18
J gene: TRBJ1-3
D gene: NA
CDR3 DNA: TGTGCCAGCTCACCCCAGAGTGAGCGCTGGTCTGGAAACACCATATATTTT
CDR3 protein: CASSPQSERWSGNTIYF

clone size: NA
V gene: TRBV4-2
J gene: TRBJ1-5
D gene: NA
CDR3 DNA: TGTGCCAGCAGCCAAGATCGGATCAGGGTCGTTGGGAGCAATCAGCCCCAGCATTTT
CDR3 protein: CASSQDRIRVVGSNQPQHF

clone size: NA
V gene: TRBV7-2
J gene: TRBJ2-6
D gene: NA
CDR3 DNA: TGTGCCAGCAGTCCAGCCGTCAGGGTTTCTGGGGCCAACGTCCTGACTTTC
CDR3 protein: CASSPAVRVSGANVLTF

clone size: NA
V gene: TRBV2
J gene: TRBJ1-5
D gene: NA
CDR3 DNA: TGTGCCAGCAGTAAAGATTTCTCGACAGATTATAGCAATCAGCCCCAGCATTTT
CDR3 protein: CASSKDFSTDYSNQPQHF

clone size: NA
V gene: TRBV5-1
J gene: TRBJ1-6
D gene: TRBD1
CDR3 DNA: TGCGCCAGCAGCTTGGGGAACAGGGGGCTTGGGTCACCCCTCCACTTT
CDR3 protein: CASSLGNRGLGSPLHF

clone size: NA
V gene: TRBV7-8
J gene: TRBJ1-1
D gene: NA
CDR3 DNA: TGTGCCAGCAGCGCCCAAAGGCCAGGGTCCGACACTGAAGCTTTCTTT
CDR3 protein: CASSAQRPGSDTEAFF

clone size: NA
V gene: TRBV6-4
J gene: TRBJ2-1
D gene: TRBD2
CDR3 DNA: TGTGCCAGCAGTCGGGGACTAGCGGGCAATGAGCAGTTCTTC
CDR3 protein: CASSRGLAGNEQFF

clone size: NA
V gene: TRBV4-2
J gene: TRBJ1-6
D gene: NA
CDR3 DNA: TGTGCCAGCAGCCTCGCCCCCGGGACAAACTCACCCCTCCACTTT
CDR3 protein: CASSLAPGTNSPLHF

clone size: NA
V gene: TRBV4-3
J gene: TRBJ1-2
D gene: TRBD1
CDR3 DNA: TGCGCCAGCAGCCAAGGGAGACAGGGGGCGATTACTGGCTACACCTTC
CDR3 protein: CASSQGRQGAITGYTF

clone size: few
V gene: TRBV5-1
J gene: TRBJ1-2
D gene: NA
CDR3 DNA: TGCGCCAGCAGCTCTATGGGGGCCTATGGCTACACCTTC
CDR3 protein: CASSSMGAYGYTF

clone size: NA
V gene: TRBV5-6
J gene: TRBJ2-4
D gene: TRBD1
CDR3 DNA: TGTGCCAGCAGCCCCTTACAGGGGGCGGTAAACATTCAGTACTTC
CDR3 protein: CASSPLQGAVNIQYF

clone size: NA
V gene: TRBV19
J gene: TRBJ1-6
D gene: TRBD1
CDR3 DNA: TGTGCCAGTAGTAGGGACAGGGCGAGGCTGTCACCCCTCCACTTT
CDR3 protein: CASSRDRARLSPLHF

clone size: NA
V gene: TRBV18
J gene: TRBJ1-2
D gene: NA
CDR3 DNA: TGTGCCAGCTCGGGCCCCACCTATGGCTACACCTTC
CDR3 protein: CASSGPTYGYTF

clone size: NA
V gene: TRBV5-4
J gene: TRBJ1-1
D gene: NA
CDR3 DNA: TGTGCCAGCAGCTCTTACAGGACCCTGAACACTGAAGCTTTCTTT
CDR3 protein: CASSSYRTLNTEAFF

clone size: NA
V gene: TRBV5-1
J gene: TRBJ2-3
D gene: NA
CDR3 DNA: TGCGCCAGCAGCTTCGAGTCAGATACGCAGTATTTT
CDR3 protein: CASSFESDTQYF

clone size: NA
V gene: TRBV10-3
J gene: TRBJ1-1
D gene: NA
CDR3 DNA: TGTGCCATCAGTGAGGGAAGGGGGGGCACTGAAGCTTTCTTT
CDR3 protein: CAISEGRGGTEAFF

clone size: once
V gene: TRBV7-8
J gene: TRBJ2-7
D gene: TRBD1
CDR3 DNA: TGTGCCAGCAGCTTAGCGGTACCAGGGGGACCCTACGAGCAGTACTTC
CDR3 protein: CASSLAVPGGPYEQYF

clone size: NA
V gene: TRBV7-8
J gene: TRBJ1-2
D gene: TRBD1
CDR3 DNA: TGTGCCAGCAGCCTACAGGGGTTCGATGGCTACACCTTC
CDR3 protein: CASSLQGFDGYTF

clone size: NA
V gene: TRBV4-1
J gene: TRBJ2-3
D gene: TRBD1
CDR3 DNA: TGCGCCAGCAGCCAATCAAACTACAGGGGTCCGGGCACAGATACGCAGTATTTT
CDR3 protein: CASSQSNYRGPGTDTQYF

clone size: NA
V gene: TRBV10-3
J gene: TRBJ2-2
D gene: TRBD1
CDR3 DNA: TGTGCCATCAGTTTGACAGGGGGCGACGGGGAGCTGTTTTTT
CDR3 protein: CAISLTGGDGELFF

clone size: NA
V gene: TRBV2
J gene: TRBJ1-1
D gene: NA
CDR3 DNA: TGTGCCAGCAGAACGGACAGCGGCGGGGGTGAAGCTTTCTTT
CDR3 protein: CASRTDSGGGEAFF

clone size: NA
V gene: TRBV30
J gene: TRBJ1-1
D gene: TRBD1
CDR3 DNA: TGTGCCTGGAGGGGACAGCCGAACACTGAAGCTTTCTTT
CDR3 protein: CAWRGQPNTEAFF

clone size: NA
V gene: TRBV18
J gene: TRBJ2-2
D gene: NA
CDR3 DNA: TGTGCCAGCTCACCAACCACAGGGAGGGCCGGGGAGCTGTTTTTT
CDR3 protein: CASSPTTGRAGELFF

clone size: NA
V gene: TRBV7-2
J gene: TRBJ1-3
D gene: NA
CDR3 DNA: TGTGCCAGCAGCTCATGGTACAGACCTTCTGGAAACACCATATATTTT
CDR3 protein: CASSSWYRPSGNTIYF

clone size: NA
V gene: TRBV12-5
J gene: TRBJ1-2
D gene: TRBD1
CDR3 DNA: TGTGCTAGTGGTACGACAGGGGGCTCGTACTATGGCTACACCTTC
CDR3 protein: CASGTTGGSYYGYTF

clone size: NA
V gene: TRBV5-1
J gene: TRBJ1-1
D gene: NA
CDR3 DNA: TGCGCCAGCAGCTTGACCCCCAACAGGGAGAACACTGAAGCTTTCTTT
CDR3 protein: CASSLTPNRENTEAFF

clone size: NA
V gene: TRBV6-4
J gene: TRBJ1-1
D gene: TRBD1
CDR3 DNA: TGTGCCAGCAGTATGGACAGGGACACTGAAGCTTTCTTT
CDR3 protein: CASSMDRDTEAFF

clone size: NA
V gene: TRBV3-1/TRBV3-2
J gene: TRBJ1-1
D gene: TRBD1
CDR3 DNA: TGTGCCAGCAGCGACAGGGGCAGGTATAATGAAGCTTTCTTT
CDR3 protein: CASSDRGRYNEAFF

clone size: NA
V gene: TRBV6-6
J gene: TRBJ2-5
D gene: NA
CDR3 DNA: TGTGCCAGCAGTCCAGGACTACAGTCGTGGGAGACCCAGTACTTC
CDR3 protein: CASSPGLQSWETQYF

clone size: NA
V gene: TRBV2
J gene: TRBJ1-2
D gene: NA
CDR3 DNA: TGTGCCAGCAGTGGAGGGTACGGCTACACCTTC
CDR3 protein: CASSGGYGYTF

clone size: NA
V gene: TRBV5-1
J gene: TRBJ1-1
D gene: NA
CDR3 DNA: TGCGCCAGCAGCCCCGGGGCTTTCTTT
CDR3 protein: CASSPGAFF

clone size: NA
V gene: TRBV6-5
J gene: TRBJ1-2
D gene: TRBD1
CDR3 DNA: TGTGCCAGCAGTTGGGGACAGGGGAATGGCTACACCTTC
CDR3 protein: CASSWGQGNGYTF

clone size: NA
V gene: TRBV10-3
J gene: TRBJ1-2
D gene: TRBD1
CDR3 DNA: TGTGCCATCAGATCCGACAGGGGAGCTAACTATGGCTACACCTTC
CDR3 protein: CAIRSDRGANYGYTF

clone size: few
V gene: TRBV6-1
J gene: TRBJ1-5
D gene: TRBD1
CDR3 DNA: TGTGCCAGCAGTGAAAATAACAGGGGGATATCTCAGCCCCAGCATTTT
CDR3 protein: CASSENNRGISQPQHF

clone size: once
V gene: TRBV7-2
J gene: TRBJ2-2
D gene: NA
CDR3 DNA: TGTGCCAGCAGCTTAGAGCGGAACGCCGGGGAGCTGTTTTTT
CDR3 protein: CASSLERNAGELFF